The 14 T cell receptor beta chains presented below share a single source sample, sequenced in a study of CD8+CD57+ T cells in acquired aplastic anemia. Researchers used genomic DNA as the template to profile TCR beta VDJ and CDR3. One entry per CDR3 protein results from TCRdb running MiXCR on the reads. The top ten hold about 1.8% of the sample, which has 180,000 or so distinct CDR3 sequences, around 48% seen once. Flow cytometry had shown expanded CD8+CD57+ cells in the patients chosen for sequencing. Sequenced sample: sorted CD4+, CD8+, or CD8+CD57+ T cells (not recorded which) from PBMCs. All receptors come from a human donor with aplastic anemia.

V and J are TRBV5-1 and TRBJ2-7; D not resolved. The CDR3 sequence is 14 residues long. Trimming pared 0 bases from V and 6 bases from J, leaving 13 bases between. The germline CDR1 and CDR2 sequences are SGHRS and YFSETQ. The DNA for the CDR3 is TGCGCCAGCAGCTTGGTGGCCAGCATCCCCGAGCAGTACTTC. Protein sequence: CASSLVASIPEQYF.

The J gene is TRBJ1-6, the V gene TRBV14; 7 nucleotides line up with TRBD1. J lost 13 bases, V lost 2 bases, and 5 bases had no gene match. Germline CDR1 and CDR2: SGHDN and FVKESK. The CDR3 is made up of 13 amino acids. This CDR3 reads CASSQRQGSPLHF. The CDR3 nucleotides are TGTGCCAGCAGCCAACGACAGGGTTCGCCCCTCCACTTT.

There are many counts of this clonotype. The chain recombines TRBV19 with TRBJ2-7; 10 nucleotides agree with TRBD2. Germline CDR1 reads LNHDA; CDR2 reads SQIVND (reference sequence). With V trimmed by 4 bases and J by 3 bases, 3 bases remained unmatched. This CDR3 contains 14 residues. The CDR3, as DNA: TGTGCCAGTAGTACTACTAGCGGGATCTACGAGCAGTACTTC. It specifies CASSTTSGIYEQYF.

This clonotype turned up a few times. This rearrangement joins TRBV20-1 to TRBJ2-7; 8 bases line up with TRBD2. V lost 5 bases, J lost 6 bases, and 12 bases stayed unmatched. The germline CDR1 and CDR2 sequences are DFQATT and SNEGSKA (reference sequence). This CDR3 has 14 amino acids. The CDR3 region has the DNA TGCAGTGCTCCCGAGGAGCGGGAGTTGGTCGAGCAGTACTTC. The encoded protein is CSAPEERELVEQYF.

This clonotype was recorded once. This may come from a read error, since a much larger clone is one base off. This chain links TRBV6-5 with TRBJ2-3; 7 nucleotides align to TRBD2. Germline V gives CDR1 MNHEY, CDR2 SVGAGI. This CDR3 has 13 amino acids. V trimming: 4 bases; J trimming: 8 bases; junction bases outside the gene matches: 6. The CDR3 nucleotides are TGTGCCAGCAGTTGGGGGGGGTCAGGTACGCAGTATTTT. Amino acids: CASSWGGSGTQYF.

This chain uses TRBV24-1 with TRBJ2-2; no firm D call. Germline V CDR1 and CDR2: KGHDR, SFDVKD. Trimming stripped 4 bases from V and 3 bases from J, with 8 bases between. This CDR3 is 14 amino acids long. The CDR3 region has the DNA TGTGCCACCAGTGAGGGTGCCTACACCGGGGAGCTGTTTTTT. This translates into CATSEGAYTGELFF.

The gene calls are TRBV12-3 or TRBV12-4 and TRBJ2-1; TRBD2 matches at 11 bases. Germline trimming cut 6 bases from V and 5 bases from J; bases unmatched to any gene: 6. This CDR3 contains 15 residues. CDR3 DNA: TGTGCCAGCAGACTTAGCGGGGGGGCACACAATGAGCAGTTCTTC. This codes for CASRLSGGAHNEQFF.

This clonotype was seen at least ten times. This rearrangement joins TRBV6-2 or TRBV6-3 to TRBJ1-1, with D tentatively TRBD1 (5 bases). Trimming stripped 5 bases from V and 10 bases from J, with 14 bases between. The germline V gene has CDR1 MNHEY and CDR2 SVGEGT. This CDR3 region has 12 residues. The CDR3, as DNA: TGTGCCAGCAGTAGCCCCGACAGATTAGCTTTCTTT. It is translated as CASSSPDRLAFF.

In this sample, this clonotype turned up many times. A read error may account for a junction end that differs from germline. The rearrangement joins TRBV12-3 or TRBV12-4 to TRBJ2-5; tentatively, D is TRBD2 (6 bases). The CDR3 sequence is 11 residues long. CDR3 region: CASSLYGGPLF. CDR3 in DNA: TGTGCCAGCAGTTTATACGGAGGGCCGCTGTTC.

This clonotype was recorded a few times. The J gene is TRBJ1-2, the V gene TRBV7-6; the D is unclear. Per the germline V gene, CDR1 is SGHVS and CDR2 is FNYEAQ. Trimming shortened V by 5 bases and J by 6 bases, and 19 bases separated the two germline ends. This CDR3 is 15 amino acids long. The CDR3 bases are TGTGCCAGCAGCGGAACAATACTCGGGCAGGATGGCTACACCTTC. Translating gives CASSGTILGQDGYTF.

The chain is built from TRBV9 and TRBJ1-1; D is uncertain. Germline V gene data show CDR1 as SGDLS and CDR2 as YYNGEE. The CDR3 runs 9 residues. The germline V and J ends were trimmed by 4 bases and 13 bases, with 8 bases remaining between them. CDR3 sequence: CASSPFGFF. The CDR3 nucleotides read TGTGCCAGCAGCCCTTTCGGTTTCTTT.

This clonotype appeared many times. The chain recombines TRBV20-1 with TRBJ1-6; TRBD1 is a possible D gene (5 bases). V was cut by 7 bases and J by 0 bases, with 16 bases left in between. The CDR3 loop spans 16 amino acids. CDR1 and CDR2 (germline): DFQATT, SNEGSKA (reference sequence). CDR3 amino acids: CSGRGGGSSYNSPLHF. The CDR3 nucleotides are TGCAGTGGTAGGGGTGGGGGGAGCTCCTATAATTCACCCCTCCACTTT.

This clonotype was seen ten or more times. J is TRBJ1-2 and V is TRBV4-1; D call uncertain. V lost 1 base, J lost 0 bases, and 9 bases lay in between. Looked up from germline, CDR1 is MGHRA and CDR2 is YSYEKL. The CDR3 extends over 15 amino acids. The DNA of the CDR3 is TGCGCCAGCAGCCAAGCCCCGGGTGCTAACTATGGCTACACCTTC. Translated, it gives CASSQAPGANYGYTF.

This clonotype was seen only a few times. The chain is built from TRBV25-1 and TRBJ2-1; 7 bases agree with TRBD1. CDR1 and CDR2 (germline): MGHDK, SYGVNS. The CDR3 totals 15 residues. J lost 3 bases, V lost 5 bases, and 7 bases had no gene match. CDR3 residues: CASSFTGEHYNEQFF. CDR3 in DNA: TGTGCCAGCAGTTTCACAGGGGAACACTACAATGAGCAGTTCTTC.